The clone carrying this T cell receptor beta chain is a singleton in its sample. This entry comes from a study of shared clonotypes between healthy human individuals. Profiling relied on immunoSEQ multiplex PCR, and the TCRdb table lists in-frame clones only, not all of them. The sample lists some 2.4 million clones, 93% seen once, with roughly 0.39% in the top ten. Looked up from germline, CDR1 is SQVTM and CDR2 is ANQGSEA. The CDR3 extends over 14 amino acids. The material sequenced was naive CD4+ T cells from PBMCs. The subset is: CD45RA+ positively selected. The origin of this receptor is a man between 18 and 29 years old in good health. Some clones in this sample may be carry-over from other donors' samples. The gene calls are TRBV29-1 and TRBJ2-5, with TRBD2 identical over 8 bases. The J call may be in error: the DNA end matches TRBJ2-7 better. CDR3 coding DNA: TGCAGCGTTGAGGGGGCGGGAGGACGGTACGAGCAGTACTTC. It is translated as CSVEGAGGRYEQYF.